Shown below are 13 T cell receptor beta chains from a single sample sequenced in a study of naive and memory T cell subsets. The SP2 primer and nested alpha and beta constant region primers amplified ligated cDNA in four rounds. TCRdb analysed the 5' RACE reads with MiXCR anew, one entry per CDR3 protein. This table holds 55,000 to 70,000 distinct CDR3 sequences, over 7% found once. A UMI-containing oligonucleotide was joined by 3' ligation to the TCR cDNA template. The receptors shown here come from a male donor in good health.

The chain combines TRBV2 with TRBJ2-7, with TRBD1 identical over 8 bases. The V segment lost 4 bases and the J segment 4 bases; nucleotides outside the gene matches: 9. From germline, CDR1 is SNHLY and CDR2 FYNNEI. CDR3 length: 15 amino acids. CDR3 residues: CASSVGGTGDYEQYF. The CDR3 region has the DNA TGTGCCAGCAGTGTAGGCGGGACAGGTGATTACGAGCAGTACTTC.

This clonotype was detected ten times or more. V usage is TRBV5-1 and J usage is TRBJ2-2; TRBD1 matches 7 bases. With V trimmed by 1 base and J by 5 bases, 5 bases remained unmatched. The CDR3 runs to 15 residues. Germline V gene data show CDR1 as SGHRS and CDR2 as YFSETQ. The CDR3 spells CASSLRGGATGELFF. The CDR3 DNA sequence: TGCGCCAGCAGCTTGAGAGGGGGCGCAACCGGGGAGCTGTTTTTT.

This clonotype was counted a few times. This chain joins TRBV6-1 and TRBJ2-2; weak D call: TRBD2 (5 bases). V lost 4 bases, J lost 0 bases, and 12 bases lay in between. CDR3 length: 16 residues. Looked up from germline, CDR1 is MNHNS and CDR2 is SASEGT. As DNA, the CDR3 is TGTGCCAGCAGTGGGCGGACTTTTACGAACACCGGGGAGCTGTTTTTT. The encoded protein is CASSGRTFTNTGELFF.

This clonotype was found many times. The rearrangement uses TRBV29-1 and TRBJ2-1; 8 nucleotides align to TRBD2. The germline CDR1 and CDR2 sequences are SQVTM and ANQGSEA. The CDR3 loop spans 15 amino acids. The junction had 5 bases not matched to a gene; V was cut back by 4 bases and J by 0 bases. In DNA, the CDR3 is TGCAGCGTTGGAACTAGCGGACTCTCCTACAATGAGCAGTTCTTC. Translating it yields CSVGTSGLSYNEQFF.

CDR3 sequence reads: CASSEIDRGQETQYF. The CDR3, as DNA: TGTGCCAGCAGTGAAATCGACAGGGGGCAAGAGACCCAGTACTTC. The V gene is TRBV2, the J gene TRBJ2-5; TRBD1 agrees at 9 bases. J gave up 2 bases and V 2 bases, and 3 bases lay outside the gene matches. This CDR3 comprises 15 residues. Germline-derived CDR1 and CDR2 are SNHLY and FYNNEI.

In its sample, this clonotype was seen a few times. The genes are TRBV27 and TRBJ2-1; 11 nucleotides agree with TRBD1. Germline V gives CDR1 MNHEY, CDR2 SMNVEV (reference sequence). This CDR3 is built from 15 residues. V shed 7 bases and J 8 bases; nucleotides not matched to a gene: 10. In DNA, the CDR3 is TGTGCCAGCACCTTTGGGACAGGGGGTACGTATGAGCAGTTCTTC. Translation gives CASTFGTGGTYEQFF.

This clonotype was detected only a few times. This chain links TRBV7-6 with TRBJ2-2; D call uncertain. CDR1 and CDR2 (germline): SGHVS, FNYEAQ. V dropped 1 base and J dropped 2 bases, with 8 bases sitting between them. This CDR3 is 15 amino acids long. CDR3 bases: TGTGCCAGCAGCTTAGATCGGATTAACACCGGGGAGCTGTTTTTT. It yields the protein CASSLDRINTGELFF.

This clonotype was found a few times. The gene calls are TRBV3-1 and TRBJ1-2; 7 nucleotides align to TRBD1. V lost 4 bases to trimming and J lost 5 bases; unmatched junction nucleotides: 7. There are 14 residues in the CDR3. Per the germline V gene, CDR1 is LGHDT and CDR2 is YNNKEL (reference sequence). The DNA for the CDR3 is TGTGCCAGCAGCCCAGACAGGGCCGATTATGGCTACACCTTC. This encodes CASSPDRADYGYTF.

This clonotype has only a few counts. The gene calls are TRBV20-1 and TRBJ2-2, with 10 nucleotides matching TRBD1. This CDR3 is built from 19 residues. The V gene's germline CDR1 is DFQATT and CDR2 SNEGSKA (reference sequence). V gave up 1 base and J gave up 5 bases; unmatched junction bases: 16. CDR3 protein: CSARGVIGAADRGTGELFF. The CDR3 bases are TGCAGTGCTAGAGGTGTAATAGGAGCCGCGGACAGGGGGACCGGGGAGCTGTTTTTT.

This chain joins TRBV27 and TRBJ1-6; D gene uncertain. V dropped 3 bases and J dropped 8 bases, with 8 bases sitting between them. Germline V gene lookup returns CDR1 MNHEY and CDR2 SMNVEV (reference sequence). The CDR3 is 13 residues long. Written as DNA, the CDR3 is TGTGCCAGCAGTTTGCAATGGGATTCACCCCTCCACTTT. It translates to CASSLQWDSPLHF.

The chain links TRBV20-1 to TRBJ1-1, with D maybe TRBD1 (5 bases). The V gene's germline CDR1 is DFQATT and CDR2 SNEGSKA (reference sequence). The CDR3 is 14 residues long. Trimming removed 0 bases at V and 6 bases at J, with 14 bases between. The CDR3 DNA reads TGCAGTGCTAGAGATAGGATGGGGGTCCCTGAAGCTTTCTTT. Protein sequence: CSARDRMGVPEAFF.

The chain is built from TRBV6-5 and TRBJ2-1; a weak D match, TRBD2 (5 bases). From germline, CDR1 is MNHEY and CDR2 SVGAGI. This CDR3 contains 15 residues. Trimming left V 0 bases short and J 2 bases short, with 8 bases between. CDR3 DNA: TGTGCCAGCAGTTACTCGCAGGAGGCCTACAATGAGCAGTTCTTC. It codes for CASSYSQEAYNEQFF.

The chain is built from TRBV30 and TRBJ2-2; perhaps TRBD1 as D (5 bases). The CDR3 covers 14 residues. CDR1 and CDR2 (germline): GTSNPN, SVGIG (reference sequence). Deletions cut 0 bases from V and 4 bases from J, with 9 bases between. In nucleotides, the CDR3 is TGTGCCTGGAGTGTACGACAGTCCACCGGGGAGCTGTTTTTT. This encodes CAWSVRQSTGELFF.